A selection of T cell receptor beta chains follows, all from one sample in a study of technical replicates of blood from a handful of donors. Generated by immunoSEQ multiplex PCR, the TCRdb table keeps only in-frame clones and is missing some. This sample has 80,000 to 95,000 clones, with 92% found just once. The sequencing input was T cells isolated from PBMCs. These receptors came from a human donor in good health. Both conserved end residues are part of each CDR3. A D gene is named only where the DNA matches it firmly. Clone sizes are given selectively: once, few, many, or a class where the clone is expanded.

clone size,D gene,J gene,V gene,CDR3 DNA,CDR3 protein
-,-,TRBJ1-5,TRBV6-4,TGTGCCAGCAGTGAACGACGGCGGAGGAGCAATCAGCCCCAGCATTTT,CASSERRRRSNQPQHF
-,TRBD1,TRBJ1-2,TRBV6-1,TGTGCCAGCAGCCTTGAGGGGGCCCATGGCTACACCTTC,CASSLEGAHGYTF
-,TRBD2,TRBJ2-5,TRBV5-1,TGCGCCAGCAGCTGGGGACTAGCGGGGGTTGAGGAGACCCAGTACTTC,CASSWGLAGVEETQYF
once,-,TRBJ2-1,TRBV27,TGTGCCAGCAGTTTCCTCCCACAGGGTTACAATGAGCAGTTCTTC,CASSFLPQGYNEQFF
-,TRBD2,TRBJ2-3,TRBV2,TGTGCCAGCAGTGCAGAAGCGGGAGGGCCGGGAGCGGGCACAGATACGCAGTATTTT,CASSAEAGGPGAGTDTQYF
few,-,TRBJ1-1,TRBV7-6,TGTGCCACCGGGACTGGGAACACTGAAGCTTTCTTT,CATGTGNTEAFF
-,-,TRBJ2-3,TRBV18,TGTGCCAGCTCCCCCAATACGCAGTATTTT,CASSPNTQYF
few,-,TRBJ1-1,TRBV20-1,TGCGCCTCAGGCAAGAACACTGAAGCTTTCTTT,CASGKNTEAFF
-,TRBD2,TRBJ2-1,TRBV9,TGTGCCAGCAGCGTAGTCGAAGTAGCGGGACCCGTTTACAATGAGCAGTTCTTC,CASSVVEVAGPVYNEQFF
-,-,TRBJ2-7,TRBV29-1,TGCAGCGTACAACCGGGGGGCCACGAGCAGTACTTC,CSVQPGGHEQYF
-,-,TRBJ2-2,TRBV7-7,TGTGCTAGCAAACTAGACGCGAACACCGGGGAGCTGTTTTTT,CASKLDANTGELFF
-,-,TRBJ1-1,TRBV2,TGTGCCAGAGCAGTGTCGGCAGGGGTAACTTCTGAAGCTTTCTTT,CARAVSAGVTSEAFF
-,-,TRBJ2-2,TRBV9,TGTGCCAGCAGCTTCCACAGGGTGAAGAACACCGGGGAGCTGTTTTTT,CASSFHRVKNTGELFF
-,-,TRBJ2-7,TRBV6-1,TGTGCCAGCAGTGAAGCTCGGGGGTTCTCCTACGAGCAGTACTTC,CASSEARGFSYEQYF
-,TRBD2,TRBJ2-7,TRBV27,TGTGCCAGCAGTTCCGGGACTAGCGGGCCCGAGCAGTACTTC,CASSSGTSGPEQYF
-,-,TRBJ2-2,TRBV5-1,TGCGCCAGCCGGACAAGAATTGGGGCAAACACCGGGGAGCTGTTTTTT,CASRTRIGANTGELFF
-,-,TRBJ2-2,TRBV11-2,TGTGCCAGCAGCTTAGGGGGGGACAGCCGATCCACCGGGGAGCTGTTTTTT,CASSLGGDSRSTGELFF
-,-,TRBJ1-2,TRBV7-9,TGTGCCAGCAGCCCAGACAGGAACTATGGCTACACCTTC,CASSPDRNYGYTF
-,TRBD1,TRBJ1-1,TRBV5-1,TGCGCCAGCAGCCAATACGGGACAGGGAGGGCGGACACTGAAGCTTTCTTT,CASSQYGTGRADTEAFF
-,-,TRBJ1-4,TRBV4-1,TGCGCCAGCAGCCAAGTGGGGAAGGGGTCGGATGAAAAACTGTTTTTT,CASSQVGKGSDEKLFF
-,-,TRBJ2-3,TRBV7-3,TGTGCCAGCAGCTTACGTTTAGGAGGTTCTAGCACAGATACGCAGTATTTT,CASSLRLGGSSTDTQYF
-,-,TRBJ2-6,TRBV4-1,TGCGCCAGCAGCCGCGGGGCTGCTACCTCTGGGGCCAACGTCCTGACTTTC,CASSRGAATSGANVLTF
-,TRBD1,TRBJ2-3,TRBV19,TGTGCCACCCGGGACAGGGGATGGGCAGATACGCAGTATTTT,CATRDRGWADTQYF
once,-,TRBJ1-1,TRBV4-1,TGCGCCAGCAGCCAGGGGGCATTAACTGAAGCTTTCTTT,CASSQGALTEAFF
-,-,TRBJ1-6,TRBV27,TGTGCCAGCAGTTTATGGACCCCCGGGGACTATAATTCACCCCTCCACTTT,CASSLWTPGDYNSPLHF
-,-,TRBJ2-1,TRBV7-9,TGTGCCAGCAGGGAGGGATTTGGACATGTTAAGTTGGATGAGCAGTTCTTC,CASREGFGHVKLDEQFF
-,TRBD2,TRBJ2-1,TRBV5-1,TGCGCCAGCAGCCTGCAACTAGCGGGGCGCTACAATGAGCAGTTCTTC,CASSLQLAGRYNEQFF
-,TRBD2,TRBJ2-7,TRBV10-1,TGCGCCAGCAGTACCGGGACTAGCGGGAGTAGGGGCTACGAGCAGTACTTC,CASSTGTSGSRGYEQYF
-,-,TRBJ2-1,TRBV5-1,TGCGCCAGCAGCTGGACCGTCCAGGGGTTTTACAATGAGCAGTTCTTC,CASSWTVQGFYNEQFF
-,-,TRBJ2-7,TRBV28,TGTGCCAGCAGTTTTGGTAGTCTCCCCTACGAGCAGTACTTC,CASSFGSLPYEQYF
-,-,TRBJ2-7,TRBV5-1,TGCGCCAGCAGTTCGACAGGAGGAGATGTCGAGCAGTACTTC,CASSSTGGDVEQYF
-,-,TRBJ1-2,TRBV11-2,TGTGCCAGCAGCTTAGCTGAGGTTGGCAGGAGGGGCTACACCTTC,CASSLAEVGRRGYTF
-,-,TRBJ2-5,TRBV4-1,TGCGCCAGCAGGCGATCCGAGGGCGGCATACAAGAGACCCAGTACTTC,CASRRSEGGIQETQYF
-,TRBD1,TRBJ2-1,TRBV5-4,TGTGCCAGTCAAGGGGGGACAGGGGGAAACAATGAGCAGTTCTTC,CASQGGTGGNNEQFF
-,TRBD2,TRBJ2-7,TRBV11-2,TGTGCCAGCACCCCGGCGGGGGGCGGCTCCTACGAGCAGTACTTC,CASTPAGGGSYEQYF
-,-,TRBJ1-4,TRBV6-5,TGTGCCAGCATGGGCGGGGTCCATGAAAAACTGTTTTTT,CASMGGVHEKLFF
once,-,TRBJ1-5,TRBV4-1,TGCGCCAGCAGCCAAGATTCAGTACAGACCCAGCATTTT,CASSQDSVQTQHF
-,TRBD2,TRBJ2-1,TRBV15,TGTGCCACCAGCAGGACTAGCGGGAGTGAGAATGAGCAGTTCTTC,CATSRTSGSENEQFF
-,-,TRBJ1-5,TRBV27,TGTGCCAGCAGCAATTCGGTCTATCAGCCCCAGCATTTT,CASSNSVYQPQHF
-,-,TRBJ2-7,TRBV27,TGTGCCAGCAGTTTGAGCGGCTCCAGCTCCTACGAGCAGTACTTC,CASSLSGSSSYEQYF
-,TRBD1,TRBJ1-1,TRBV12-5,TGTGCTAGTGGTTTGCTTTGGACAGGGGCATCGAACACTGAAGCTTTCTTT,CASGLLWTGASNTEAFF
-,-,TRBJ2-5,TRBV7-9,TGTGCCAGCAGCTTAGTTGTCCTGGAGGGAGAGACCCAGTACTTC,CASSLVVLEGETQYF
-,-,TRBJ2-7,TRBV4-1,TGCGCCAGCAGCCAAAGGTCCAGGGCGAACTACGAGCAGTACTTC,CASSQRSRANYEQYF
once,TRBD2,TRBJ2-1,TRBV6-5,TGTGCCAGCAGAGTGACCGGGGGGGGTAGGAATGAGCAGTTCTTC,CASRVTGGGRNEQFF
-,-,TRBJ1-5,TRBV2,TGTGCCAGCAGTGAAATCCGTGATCAGCCCCAGCATTTT,CASSEIRDQPQHF
-,-,TRBJ2-5,TRBV2,TGTGCCAGCAGTGAGACCGGGACTTCACAAGAGACCCAGTACTTC,CASSETGTSQETQYF
-,-,TRBJ2-7,TRBV5-4,TGTGCCAGCAGCCCGGGCAAGGGGTACGAGCAGTACTTC,CASSPGKGYEQYF
-,-,TRBJ2-3,TRBV29-1,TGCAGCGTTCGGAGACTAGTGGAGAGTGCAGATACGCAGTATTTT,CSVRRLVESADTQYF
-,-,TRBJ1-5,TRBV18,TGTGCCAGCTCACCAAGTGCAGGGTCATTTGATCAGCCCCAGCATTTT,CASSPSAGSFDQPQHF
-,-,TRBJ2-7,TRBV11-2,TGTGCCAGCAGCTCTAGCGCGGATACCTACGAGCAGTACTTC,CASSSSADTYEQYF
-,-,TRBJ2-7,TRBV6-1,TGTGCCAGCAGTGAACGGGGGAGCTCCTACGAGCAGTACTTC,CASSERGSSYEQYF
-,TRBD1,TRBJ1-1,TRBV6-5,TGTGCCAGCTATATCCCCCCGGACAGGGAGAGGGCTTTCTTT,CASYIPPDRERAFF
-,-,TRBJ2-1,TRBV6-1,TGTGCCAGCAGCCGGGACAAAAGCTCCTACAATGAGCAGTTCTTC,CASSRDKSSYNEQFF
-,-,TRBJ1-2,TRBV7-9,TGTGCCAGCAGCTTTGGGAGCTATGGCTACACCTTC,CASSFGSYGYTF